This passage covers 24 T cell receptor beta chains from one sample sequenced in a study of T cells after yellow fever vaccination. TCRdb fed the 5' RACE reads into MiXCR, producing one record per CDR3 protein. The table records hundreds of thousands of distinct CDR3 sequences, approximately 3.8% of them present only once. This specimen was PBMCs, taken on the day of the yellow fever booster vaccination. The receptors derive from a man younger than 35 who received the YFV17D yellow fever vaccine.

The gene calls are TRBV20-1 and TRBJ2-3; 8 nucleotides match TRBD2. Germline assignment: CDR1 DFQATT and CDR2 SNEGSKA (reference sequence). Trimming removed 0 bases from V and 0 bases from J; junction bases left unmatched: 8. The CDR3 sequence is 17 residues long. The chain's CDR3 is CSARDPLAGPSTDTQYF. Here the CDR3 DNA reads TGCAGTGCTAGAGATCCCCTAGCGGGCCCTAGCACAGATACGCAGTATTTT.

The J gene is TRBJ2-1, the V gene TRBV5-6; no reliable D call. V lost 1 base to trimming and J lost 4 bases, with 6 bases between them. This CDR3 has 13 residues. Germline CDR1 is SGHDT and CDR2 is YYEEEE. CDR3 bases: TGTGCCAGCAGCTTGTCCCTTTACAATGAGCAGTTCTTC. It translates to CASSLSLYNEQFF.

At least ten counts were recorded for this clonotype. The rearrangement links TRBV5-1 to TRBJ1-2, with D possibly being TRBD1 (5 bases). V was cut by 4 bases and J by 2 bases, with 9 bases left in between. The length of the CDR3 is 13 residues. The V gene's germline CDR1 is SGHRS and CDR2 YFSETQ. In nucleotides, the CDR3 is TGCGCCAGCAGCACCGGGACCAACTATGGCTACACCTTC. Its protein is CASSTGTNYGYTF.

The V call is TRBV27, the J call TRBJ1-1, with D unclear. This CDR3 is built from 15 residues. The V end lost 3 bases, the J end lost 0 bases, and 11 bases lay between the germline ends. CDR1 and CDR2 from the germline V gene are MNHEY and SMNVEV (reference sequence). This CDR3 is CASSFTGGLNTEAFF. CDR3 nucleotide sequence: TGTGCCAGCAGTTTCACCGGCGGATTGAACACTGAAGCTTTCTTT.

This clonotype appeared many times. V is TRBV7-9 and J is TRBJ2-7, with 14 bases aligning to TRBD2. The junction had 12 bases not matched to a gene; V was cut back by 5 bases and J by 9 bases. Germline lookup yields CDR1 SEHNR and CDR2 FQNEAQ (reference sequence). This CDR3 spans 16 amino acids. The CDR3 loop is CASSTGTSGGSTVQYF. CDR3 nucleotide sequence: TGTGCCAGCAGCACCGGGACTAGCGGGGGTTCAACCGTGCAGTACTTC.

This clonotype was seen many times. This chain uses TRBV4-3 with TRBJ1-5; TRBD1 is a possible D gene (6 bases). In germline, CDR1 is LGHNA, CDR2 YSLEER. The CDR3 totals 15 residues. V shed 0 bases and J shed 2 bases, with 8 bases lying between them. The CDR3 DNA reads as TGCGCCAGCAGCCAAGATAAGGGGGGCAATCAGCCCCAGCATTTT. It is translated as CASSQDKGGNQPQHF.

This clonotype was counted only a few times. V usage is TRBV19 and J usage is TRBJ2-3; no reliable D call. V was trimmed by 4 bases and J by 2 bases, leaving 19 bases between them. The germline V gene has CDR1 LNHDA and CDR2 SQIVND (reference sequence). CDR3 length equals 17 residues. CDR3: CASSTTTWSGNTDTQYF. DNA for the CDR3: TGTGCCAGTAGTACCACAACCTGGTCCGGTAACACAGATACGCAGTATTTT.

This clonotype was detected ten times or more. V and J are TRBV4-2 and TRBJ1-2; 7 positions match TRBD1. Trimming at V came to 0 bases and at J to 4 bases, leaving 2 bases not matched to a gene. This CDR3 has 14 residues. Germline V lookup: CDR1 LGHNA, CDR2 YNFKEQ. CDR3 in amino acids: CASSQDRGSYGYTF. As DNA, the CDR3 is TGTGCCAGCAGCCAAGACAGGGGGTCCTATGGCTACACCTTC.

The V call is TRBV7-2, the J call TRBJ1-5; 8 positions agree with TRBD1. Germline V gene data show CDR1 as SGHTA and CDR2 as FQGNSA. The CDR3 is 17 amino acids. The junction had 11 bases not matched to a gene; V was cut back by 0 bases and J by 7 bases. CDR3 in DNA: TGTGCCAGCAGCTTAGCCGGAGCAGGGGGCGTCACCCAGCCCCAGCATTTT. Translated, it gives CASSLAGAGGVTQPQHF.

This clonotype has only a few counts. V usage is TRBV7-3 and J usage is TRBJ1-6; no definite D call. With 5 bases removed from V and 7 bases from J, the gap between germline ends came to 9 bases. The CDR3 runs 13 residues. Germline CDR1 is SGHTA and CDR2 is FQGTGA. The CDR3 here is CASSQVKNSPLHF. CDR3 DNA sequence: TGTGCCAGCAGCCAAGTAAAAAATTCACCCCTCCACTTT.

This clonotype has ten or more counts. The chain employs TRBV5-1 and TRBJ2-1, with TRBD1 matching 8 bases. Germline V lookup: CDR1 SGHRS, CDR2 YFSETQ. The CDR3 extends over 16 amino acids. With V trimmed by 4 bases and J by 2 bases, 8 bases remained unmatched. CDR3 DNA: TGCGCCAGCAGCACCGGGCAGGGGGCGACCTACAATGAGCAGTTCTTC. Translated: CASSTGQGATYNEQFF.

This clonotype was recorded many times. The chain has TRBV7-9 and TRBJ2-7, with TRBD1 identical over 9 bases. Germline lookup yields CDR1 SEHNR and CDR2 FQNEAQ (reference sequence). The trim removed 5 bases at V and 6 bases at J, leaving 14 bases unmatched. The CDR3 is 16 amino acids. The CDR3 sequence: CASSPYGGTGPAEQYF. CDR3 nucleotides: TGTGCCAGCAGCCCGTACGGAGGGACAGGGCCGGCCGAGCAGTACTTC. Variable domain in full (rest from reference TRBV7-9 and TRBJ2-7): DTGVSQNPRHKITKRGQNVTFRCDPISEHNRLYWYRQTLGQGPEFLTYFQNEAQLEKSRLLSDRFSAERPKGSFSTLEIQRTEQGDSAMYLCASSPYGGTGPAEQYFGPGTRLTVT.

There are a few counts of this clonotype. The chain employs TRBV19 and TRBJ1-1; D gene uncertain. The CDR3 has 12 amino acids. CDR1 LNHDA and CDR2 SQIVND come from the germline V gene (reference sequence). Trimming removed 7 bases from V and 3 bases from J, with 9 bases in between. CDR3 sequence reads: CASTIGYTEAFF. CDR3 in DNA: TGTGCCAGTACCATAGGGTACACTGAAGCTTTCTTT.

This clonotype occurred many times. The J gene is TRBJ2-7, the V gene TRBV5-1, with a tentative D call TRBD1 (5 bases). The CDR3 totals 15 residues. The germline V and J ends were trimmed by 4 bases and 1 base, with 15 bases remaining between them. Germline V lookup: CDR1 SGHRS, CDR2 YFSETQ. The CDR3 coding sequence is TGCGCCAGCAGCCTTACCGTAGGGGAATCCTACGAGCAGTACGTC. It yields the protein CASSLTVGESYEQYV.

The CDR3 nucleotides read TGTGCCAGCAGCCAAGACGGGGGGCCGATCGGGGAGCTGTTTTTT. Translated, it gives CASSQDGGPIGELFF. This chain uses TRBV3-1 with TRBJ2-2; possibly TRBD2 for D (7 bases). Germline loops: CDR1 LGHDT, CDR2 YNNKEL (reference sequence). V lost 0 bases to trimming and J lost 7 bases, with 12 bases between them. CDR3 length equals 15 residues.

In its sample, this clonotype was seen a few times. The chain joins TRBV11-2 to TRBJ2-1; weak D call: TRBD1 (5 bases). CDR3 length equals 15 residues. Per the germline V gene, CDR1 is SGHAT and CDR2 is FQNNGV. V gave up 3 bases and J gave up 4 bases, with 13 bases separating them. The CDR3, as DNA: TGTGCCAGCAGCTTTTCGTCAGGGATGTACAATGAGCAGTTCTTC. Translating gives CASSFSSGMYNEQFF.

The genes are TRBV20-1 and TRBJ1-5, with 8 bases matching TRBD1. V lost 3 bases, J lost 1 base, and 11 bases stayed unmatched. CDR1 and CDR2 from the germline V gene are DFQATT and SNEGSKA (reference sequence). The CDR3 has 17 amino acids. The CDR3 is CSARVGQGRGSNQPQHF. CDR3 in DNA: TGCAGTGCTAGGGTAGGACAGGGACGGGGAAGCAATCAGCCCCAGCATTTT.

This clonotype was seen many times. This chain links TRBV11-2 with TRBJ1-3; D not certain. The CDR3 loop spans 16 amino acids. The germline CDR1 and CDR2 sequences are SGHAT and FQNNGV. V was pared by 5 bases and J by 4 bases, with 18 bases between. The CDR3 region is CASSPLQGKRGNTIYF. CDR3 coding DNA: TGTGCCAGCAGCCCCCTTCAAGGGAAGCGCGGAAACACCATATATTTT.

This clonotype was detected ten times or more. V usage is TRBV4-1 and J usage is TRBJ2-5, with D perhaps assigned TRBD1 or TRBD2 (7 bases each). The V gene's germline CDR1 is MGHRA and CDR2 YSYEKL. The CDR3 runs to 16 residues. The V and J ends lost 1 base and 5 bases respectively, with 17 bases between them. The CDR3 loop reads CASSQAGAGGGETQYF. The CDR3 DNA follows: TGCGCCAGCAGCCAAGCTGGAGCAGGGGGGGGGGAGACCCAGTACTTC.

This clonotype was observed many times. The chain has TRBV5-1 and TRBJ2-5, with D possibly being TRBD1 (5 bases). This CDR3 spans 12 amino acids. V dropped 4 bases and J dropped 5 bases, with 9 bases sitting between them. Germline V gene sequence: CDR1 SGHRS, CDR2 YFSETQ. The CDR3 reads CASSRYRETQYF. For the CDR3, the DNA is TGCGCCAGCAGCCGCTACAGGGAGACCCAGTACTTC.

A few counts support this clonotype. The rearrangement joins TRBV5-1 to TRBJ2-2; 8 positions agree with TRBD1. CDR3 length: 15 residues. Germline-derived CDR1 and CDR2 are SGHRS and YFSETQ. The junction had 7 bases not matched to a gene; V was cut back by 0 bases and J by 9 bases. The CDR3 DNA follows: TGCGCCAGCAGCTTGGCGGCGACAGGGGCCAGGGAGCTGTTTTTT. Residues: CASSLAATGARELFF.

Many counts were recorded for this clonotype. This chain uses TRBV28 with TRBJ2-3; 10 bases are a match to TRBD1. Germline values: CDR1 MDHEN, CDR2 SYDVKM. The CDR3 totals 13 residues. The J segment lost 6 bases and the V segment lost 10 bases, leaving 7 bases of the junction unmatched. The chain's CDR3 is CATGQGSPDTQYF. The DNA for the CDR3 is TGTGCCACGGGACAGGGGAGCCCCGATACGCAGTATTTT.

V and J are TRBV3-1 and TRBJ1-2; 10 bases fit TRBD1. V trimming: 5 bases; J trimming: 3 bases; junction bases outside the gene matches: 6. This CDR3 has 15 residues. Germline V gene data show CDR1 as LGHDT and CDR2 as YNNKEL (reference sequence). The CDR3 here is CASSFPGTGDYGYTF. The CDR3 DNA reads TGTGCCAGCAGCTTTCCCGGGACAGGGGACTATGGCTACACCTTC. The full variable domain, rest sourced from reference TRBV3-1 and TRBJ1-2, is DTAVSQTPKYLVTQMGNDKSIKCEQNLGHDTMYWYKQDSKKFLKIMFSYNNKELIINETVPNRFSPKSPDKAHLNLHINSLELGDSAVYFCASSFPGTGDYGYTFGSGTRLTVV.

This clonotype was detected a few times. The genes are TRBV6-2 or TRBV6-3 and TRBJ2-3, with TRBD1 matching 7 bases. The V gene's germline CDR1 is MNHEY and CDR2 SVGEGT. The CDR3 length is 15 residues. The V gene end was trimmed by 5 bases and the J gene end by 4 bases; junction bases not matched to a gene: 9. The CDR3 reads CASSRRGGVADTQYF. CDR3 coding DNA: TGTGCCAGCAGTCGCCGAGGGGGCGTCGCAGATACGCAGTATTTT.